This paragraph covers one T cell receptor beta chain sequence. Antigen specificity is unknown. The data are from a study of T cell repertoires in cytomegalovirus infection. General study results and limits: Dominating the ex vivo response were HLA-C-restricted CMV-specific TCR beta clonotypes. Identification of carriers of CMV plus the relevant HLA was achieved through cumulative public TCR beta family frequency.

One entry per CDR3 protein, called by TCRdb with MiXCR from the reads. The sample lists about 470,000 distinct CDR3 sequences, 40% to 50% occurring once. Germline V gives CDR1 LGHNA, CDR2 YSLEER. The CDR3 runs to 15 residues. V shed 1 base, J shed 2 bases, and the junction held 2 bases outside the gene matches. This clonotype originated in a human donor in good health (CMV status not recorded). Some clones in this sample may be carry-over from other donors' samples. The input for sequencing was cultured PBMCs, taken from culture after CMV antigen stimulation. The chain couples TRBV4-3 to TRBJ2-3; 8 bases map to TRBD2. The CDR3 region has the DNA TGCGCCAGCAGCCAAGCGACTAGCGACACAGATACGCAGTATTTT. Residues: CASSQATSDTDTQYF.